These 18 T cell receptor beta chains originate from one sample sequenced in a study of blood T cell repertoires in COVID-19. The data were produced by immunoSEQ multiplex PCR, yet TCRdb's version contains in-frame clones alone and is incomplete. The sample shows approximately 280,000 clones, around 90% of them seen only once. Material: PBMCs or T cells enriched from blood (not recorded which). Receptors originate from a woman in her thirties or forties who had recovered from COVID-19.

The chain uses TRBV5-1 and TRBJ2-5; D not resolved. The CDR3 runs 12 residues. Germline assignment: CDR1 SGHRS and CDR2 YFSETQ. V lost 4 bases, J lost 5 bases, and 9 bases lay in between. The CDR3 DNA is TGCGCCAGCAGCCACTCTCGGGAGACCCAGTACTTC. Translating gives CASSHSRETQYF.

The CDR3 coding sequence is TGTGCCAGCAGCCAACAGGGGTGGCCCGGGGGGTCTTCCTACAATGAGCAGTTCTTC. This encodes CASSQQGWPGGSSYNEQFF. The rearrangement links TRBV14 to TRBJ2-1; maybe TRBD2 (7 bases). The V end lost 2 bases, the J end lost 1 base, and 21 bases lay between the germline ends. The germline V gene has CDR1 SGHDN and CDR2 FVKESK. This CDR3 has 19 residues. Full variable domain (outside the CDR3, taken from reference TRBV14 and TRBJ2-1): EAGVTQFPSHSVIEKGQTVTLRCDPISGHDNLYWYRRVMGKEIKFLLHFVKESKQDESGMPNNRFLAERTGGTYSTLKVQPAELEDSGVYFCASSQQGWPGGSSYNEQFFGPGTRLTVL.

This clone showed up just a few times. CDR3 nucleotide sequence: TGTGCCAGCAAAATGGGGGGGTTAGTGGACACTGAAGCTTTCTTT. Translating gives CASKMGGLVDTEAFF. This chain links TRBV27 with TRBJ1-1, with D possibly being TRBD1 (5 bases). V was cut by 7 bases and J by 3 bases, with 18 bases left in between. The CDR3 sequence is 15 residues long. The germline gives CDR1 MNHEY, CDR2 SMNVEV (reference sequence).

The rearrangement uses TRBV12-3 or TRBV12-4 and TRBJ1-4, with 7 bases identical to TRBD1. The CDR3 extends over 13 amino acids. V dropped 4 bases and J dropped 7; count of bases not matched to a gene: 3. DNA of the CDR3: TGTGCCAGCAGTTACAGGGGAGGTGAAAAACTGTTTTTT. This translates into CASSYRGGEKLFF.

This sequence joins TRBV4-1 and TRBJ2-3; D possibly corresponds to TRBD2 (6 bases). The CDR3 is made up of 13 amino acids. V lost 3 bases to trimming and J lost 3 bases, with 7 bases between them. Germline V gives CDR1 MGHRA, CDR2 YSYEKL. CDR3 sequence (DNA): TGCGCCAGCAGCCACCGGGAGACAGATACGCAGTATTTT. Translation: CASSHRETDTQYF.

The chain employs TRBV28 and TRBJ1-2, with D tentatively TRBD1 (5 bases). Trimming pared 4 bases from V and 5 bases from J, leaving 8 bases between. Germline V gene data show CDR1 as MDHEN and CDR2 as SYDVKM. There are 12 residues in the CDR3. CDR3 residues: CASSSGRYGYTF. As DNA, the CDR3 is TGTGCCAGCAGTTCAGGGAGGTATGGCTACACCTTC.

The V call is TRBV7-9, the J call TRBJ2-2; TRBD1 might be the D (6 bases). CDR3 size: 15 residues. The V and J ends lost 1 base and 4 bases respectively, with 10 bases between them. CDR1 is SEHNR, CDR2 FQNEAQ, per germline (reference sequence). CDR3: CASSLVQGRTGELFF. As DNA, the CDR3 is TGTGCCAGCAGCTTAGTCCAGGGGCGCACCGGGGAGCTGTTTTTT.

The rearrangement joins TRBV27 to TRBJ1-4; D might be TRBD1 (5 bases). Germline CDR1 MNHEY, CDR2 SMNVEV (reference sequence). The germline V and J ends were trimmed by 2 bases and 2 bases, with 9 bases remaining between them. The CDR3 sequence is 15 residues long. The CDR3 DNA reads as TGTGCCAGCAGTTTAACGGCAGGGACTAATGAAAAACTGTTTTTT. As protein: CASSLTAGTNEKLFF.

V usage is TRBV6-5 and J usage is TRBJ2-7; a possible D gene is TRBD1 (6 bases). The CDR3 length is 15 residues. Between the trimmed V and J ends, which lost 1 base and 4 bases, there was a span of 14 bases. Germline V gene data show CDR1 as MNHEY and CDR2 as SVGAGI. The CDR3, as DNA: TGTGCCAGCAGTTACTTTCCAGGGGCCTCTTACGAGCAGTACTTC. Residues: CASSYFPGASYEQYF.

This chain uses TRBV7-2 with TRBJ2-2, with 9 bases aligning to TRBD2. Germline CDR1 SGHTA, CDR2 FQGNSA. V lost 3 bases, J lost 6 bases, and 8 bases stayed unmatched. The CDR3 sequence is 16 residues long. Here the CDR3 DNA reads TGTGCCAGCAGCTTGGGGATCGGACTAGCGCCCGGGGAGCTGTTTTTT. Residues: CASSLGIGLAPGELFF.

The J gene is TRBJ2-5, the V gene TRBV4-1; 14 bases are a match to TRBD2. Per the germline V gene, CDR1 is MGHRA and CDR2 is YSYEKL. The V segment lost 1 base and the J segment 0 bases; nucleotides outside the gene matches: 4. The CDR3 consists of 18 residues. The CDR3 spells CASSQGTSGRMYQETQYF. CDR3 sequence (DNA): TGCGCCAGCAGCCAAGGGACTAGCGGGAGGATGTACCAAGAGACCCAGTACTTC.

This chain links TRBV7-2 with TRBJ2-7, with TRBD1 as a possible D gene (5 bases). V dropped 9 bases and J dropped 2 bases, with 14 bases sitting between them. CDR1 and CDR2 (germline): SGHTA, FQGNSA. CDR3 length: 13 amino acids. CDR3 sequence (DNA): TGTGCCAGTGGGCGAACAGGAACCTACGAGCAGTACTTC. Protein: CASGRTGTYEQYF.

The rearrangement joins TRBV11-2 to TRBJ1-6; D ambiguous. Germline CDR1 SGHAT, CDR2 FQNNGV. The CDR3 totals 15 residues. The V end lost 1 base, the J end lost 3 bases, and 7 bases lay between the germline ends. The CDR3 sequence is CASSLANSYNSPLHF. The CDR3, as DNA: TGTGCCAGCAGCTTAGCAAACAGCTATAATTCACCCCTCCACTTT.

The V and J genes are TRBV29-1 and TRBJ2-1; D is ambiguous. V was shortened by 4 bases and J by 6 bases, with 16 bases between the two germline ends. Germline CDR1 SQVTM, CDR2 ANQGSEA. CDR3 length: 14 amino acids. CDR3 protein: CSVGKSVSTNEQFF. In DNA form, the CDR3 reads TGCAGCGTTGGGAAGAGCGTGAGCACCAATGAGCAGTTCTTC.

This sequence joins TRBV10-3 and TRBJ2-5, with 11 positions matching TRBD2. Germline V gene lookup returns CDR1 ENHRY and CDR2 SYGVKD. This CDR3 has 15 amino acids. The ends lost 3 bases at V and 4 bases at J; junction bases unmatched: 4. The CDR3 coding sequence is TGTGCCATCAGTGAACCAGGACTAGCGGGAGAGACCCAGTACTTC. Amino acids: CAISEPGLAGETQYF.

The rearrangement uses TRBV2 and TRBJ1-5, with D unclear. V lost 5 bases and J 0 bases, leaving 11 bases between the germline ends. The CDR3 spans 15 residues. Per germline, CDR1 SNHLY and CDR2 FYNNEI. CDR3 coding DNA: TGTGCCAGCAGTTCCTACTTAGATAGCAATCAGCCCCAGCATTTT. Translation gives CASSSYLDSNQPQHF.

The genes are TRBV7-2 and TRBJ1-5; D perhaps matches TRBD1 (5 bases). Germline V gene sequence: CDR1 SGHTA, CDR2 FQGNSA. Trimming stripped 5 bases from V and 4 bases from J, with 12 bases between. This CDR3 is built from 14 residues. Written as DNA, the CDR3 is TGTGCCAGCAGCCCAGGGTCCCCTAATCAGCCCCAGCATTTT. It translates to CASSPGSPNQPQHF.

This chain joins TRBV6-5 and TRBJ2-7, with 11 bases matching TRBD2. The germline gives CDR1 MNHEY, CDR2 SVGAGI. V was pared by 6 bases and J by 3 bases, with 7 bases of the junction left unmatched. The CDR3 is made up of 15 amino acids. The DNA of the CDR3 is TGTGCCAGCAGGAAGGGACTAGCGGCGATCTACGAGCAGTACTTC. As protein: CASRKGLAAIYEQYF.